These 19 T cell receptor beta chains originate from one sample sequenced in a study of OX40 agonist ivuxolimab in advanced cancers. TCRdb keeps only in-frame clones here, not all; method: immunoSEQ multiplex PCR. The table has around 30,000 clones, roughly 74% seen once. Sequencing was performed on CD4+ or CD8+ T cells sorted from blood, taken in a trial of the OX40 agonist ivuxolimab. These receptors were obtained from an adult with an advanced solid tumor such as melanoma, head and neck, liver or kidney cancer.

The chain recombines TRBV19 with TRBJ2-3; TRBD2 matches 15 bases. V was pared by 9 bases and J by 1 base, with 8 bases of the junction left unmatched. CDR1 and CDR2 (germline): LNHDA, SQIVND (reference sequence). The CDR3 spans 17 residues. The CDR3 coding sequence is TGTGCCAGCCCAGGACTAGCGGGGGGGGTTGGCACAGATACGCAGTATTTT. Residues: CASPGLAGGVGTDTQYF.

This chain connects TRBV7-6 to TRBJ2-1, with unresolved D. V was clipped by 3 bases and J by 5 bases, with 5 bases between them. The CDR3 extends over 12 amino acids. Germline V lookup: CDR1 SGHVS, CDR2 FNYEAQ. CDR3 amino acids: CASSFVNNEQFF. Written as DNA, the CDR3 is TGTGCCAGCAGCTTTGTAAACAATGAGCAGTTCTTC. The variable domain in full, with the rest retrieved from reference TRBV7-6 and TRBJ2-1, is GAGVSQSPRYKVTKRGQDVALRCDPISGHVSLYWYRQALGQGPEFLTYFNYEAQQDKSGLPNDRFSAERPEGSISTLTIQRTEQRDSAMYRCASSFVNNEQFFGPGTRLTVL.

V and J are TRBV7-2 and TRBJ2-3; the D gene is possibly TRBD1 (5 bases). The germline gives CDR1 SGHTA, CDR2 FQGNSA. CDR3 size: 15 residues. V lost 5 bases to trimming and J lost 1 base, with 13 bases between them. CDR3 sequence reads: CASSLYRPGTDTQYF. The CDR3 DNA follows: TGTGCCAGCAGCCTGTACAGGCCCGGCACAGATACGCAGTATTTT.

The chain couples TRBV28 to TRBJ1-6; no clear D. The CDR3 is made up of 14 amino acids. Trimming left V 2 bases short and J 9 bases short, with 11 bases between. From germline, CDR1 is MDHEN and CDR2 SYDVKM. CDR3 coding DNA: TGTGCCAGCAGTTTAAGGGAGAACGGTTCACCCCTCCACTTT. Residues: CASSLRENGSPLHF.

The CDR3: CASSLAIGADTQYF. Written as DNA, the CDR3 is TGTGCCAGCAGCTTAGCTATAGGAGCAGATACGCAGTATTTT. The chain recombines TRBV7-6 with TRBJ2-3; D ambiguous. Trimming pared 0 bases from V and 4 bases from J, leaving 8 bases between. Germline V gives CDR1 SGHVS, CDR2 FNYEAQ. This CDR3 contains 14 residues.

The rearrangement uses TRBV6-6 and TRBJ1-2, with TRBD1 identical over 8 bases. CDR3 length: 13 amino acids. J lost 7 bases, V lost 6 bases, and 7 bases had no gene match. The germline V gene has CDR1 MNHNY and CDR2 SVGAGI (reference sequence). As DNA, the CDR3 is TGTGCCAGCAGCGTAGACAGGGGCGGTGGCTACACCTTC. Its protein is CASSVDRGGGYTF.

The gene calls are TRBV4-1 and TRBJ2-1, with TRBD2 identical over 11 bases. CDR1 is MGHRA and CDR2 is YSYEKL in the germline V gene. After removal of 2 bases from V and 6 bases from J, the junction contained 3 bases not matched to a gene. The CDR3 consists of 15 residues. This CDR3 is CASSQIAGGGNEQFF. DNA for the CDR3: TGCGCCAGCAGCCAAATAGCGGGGGGGGGCAATGAGCAGTTCTTC.

CDR3 sequence (DNA): TGTGCCTGGACGCAGGGGGTTTCTGACTACGAGCAGTACTTC. Translating gives CAWTQGVSDYEQYF. The rearrangement joins TRBV30 to TRBJ2-7, with 7 bases identical to TRBD1. Germline loops: CDR1 GTSNPN, CDR2 SVGIG (reference sequence). The CDR3 runs 14 residues. After removal of 4 bases from V and 3 bases from J, the junction contained 9 bases not matched to a gene.

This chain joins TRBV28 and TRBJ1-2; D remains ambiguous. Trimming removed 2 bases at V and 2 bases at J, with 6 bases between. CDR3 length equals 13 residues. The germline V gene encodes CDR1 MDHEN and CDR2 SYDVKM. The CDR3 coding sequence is TGTGCCAGCAGTTTAGGGCAGAACTATGGCTACACCTTC. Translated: CASSLGQNYGYTF.

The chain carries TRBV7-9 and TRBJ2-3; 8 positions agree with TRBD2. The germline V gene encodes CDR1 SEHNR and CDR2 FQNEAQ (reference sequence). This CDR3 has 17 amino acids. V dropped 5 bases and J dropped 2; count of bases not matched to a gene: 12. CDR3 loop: CASSPTGRGGLTDTQYF. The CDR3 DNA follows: TGTGCCAGCAGCCCAACCGGACGGGGGGGTCTCACAGATACGCAGTATTTT.

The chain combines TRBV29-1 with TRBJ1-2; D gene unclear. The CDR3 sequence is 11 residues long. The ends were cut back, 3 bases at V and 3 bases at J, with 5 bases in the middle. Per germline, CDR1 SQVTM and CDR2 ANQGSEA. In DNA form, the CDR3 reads TGCAGCGTTGACGGGGACTATGGCTACACCTTC. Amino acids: CSVDGDYGYTF.

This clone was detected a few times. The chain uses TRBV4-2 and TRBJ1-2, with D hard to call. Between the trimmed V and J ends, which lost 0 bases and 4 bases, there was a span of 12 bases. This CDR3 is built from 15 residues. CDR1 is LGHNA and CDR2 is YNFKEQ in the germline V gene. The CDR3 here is CASSQELKGAYGYTF. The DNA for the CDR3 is TGTGCCAGCAGCCAAGAATTGAAGGGAGCCTATGGCTACACCTTC.

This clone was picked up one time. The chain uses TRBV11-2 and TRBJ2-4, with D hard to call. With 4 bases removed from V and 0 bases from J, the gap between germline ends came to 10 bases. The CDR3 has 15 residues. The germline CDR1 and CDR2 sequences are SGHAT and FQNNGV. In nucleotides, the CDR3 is TGTGCCAGCAGCTCGGCGGTAATAGCCAAAAACATTCAGTACTTC. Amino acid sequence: CASSSAVIAKNIQYF.

The chain's CDR3 is CASSLDPNYGYTF. DNA for the CDR3: TGTGCCAGCAGCTTAGACCCAAACTATGGCTACACCTTC. The chain carries TRBV11-2 and TRBJ1-2, with no clear D. Trimming removed 0 bases from V and 2 bases from J, with 4 bases in between. Germline V gene lookup returns CDR1 SGHAT and CDR2 FQNNGV. There are 13 residues in the CDR3.

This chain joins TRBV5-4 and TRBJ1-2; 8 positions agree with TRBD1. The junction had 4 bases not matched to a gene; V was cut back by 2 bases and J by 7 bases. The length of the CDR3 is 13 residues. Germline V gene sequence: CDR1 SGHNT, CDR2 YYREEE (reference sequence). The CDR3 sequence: CASSFPTGVGYTF. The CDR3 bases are TGTGCCAGCAGCTTCCCGACAGGGGTTGGCTACACCTTC.

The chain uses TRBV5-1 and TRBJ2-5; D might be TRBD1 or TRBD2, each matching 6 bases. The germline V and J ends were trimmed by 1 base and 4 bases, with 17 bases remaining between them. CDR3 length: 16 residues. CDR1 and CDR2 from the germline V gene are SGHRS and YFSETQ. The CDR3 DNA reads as TGCGCCAGCAGCTTGTTGGGGGGCGCGAGGGGAGAGACCCAGTACTTC. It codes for CASSLLGGARGETQYF.

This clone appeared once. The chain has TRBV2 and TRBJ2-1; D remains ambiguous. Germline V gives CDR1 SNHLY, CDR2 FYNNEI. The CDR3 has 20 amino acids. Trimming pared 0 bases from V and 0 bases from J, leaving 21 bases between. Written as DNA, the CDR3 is TGTGCCAGCAGTGAAGCCAACCCTTCCTCGTTGCTAAGCTCCTACAATGAGCAGTTCTTC. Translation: CASSEANPSSLLSSYNEQFF.

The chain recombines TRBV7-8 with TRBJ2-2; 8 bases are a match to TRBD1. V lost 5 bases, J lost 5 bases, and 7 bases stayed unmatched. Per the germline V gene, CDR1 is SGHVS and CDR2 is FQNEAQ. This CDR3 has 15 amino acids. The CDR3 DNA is TGTGCCAGCAGCCTAACAGGGGGTCAAACCGGGGAGCTGTTTTTT. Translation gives CASSLTGGQTGELFF.

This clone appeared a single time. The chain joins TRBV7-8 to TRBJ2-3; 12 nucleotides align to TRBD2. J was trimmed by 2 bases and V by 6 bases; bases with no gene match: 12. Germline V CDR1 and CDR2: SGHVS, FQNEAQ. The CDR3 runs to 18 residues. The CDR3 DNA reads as TGTGCCAGCAGGGCTAGCGGGGGGGCCCACTCCTACACAGATACGCAGTATTTT. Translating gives CASRASGGAHSYTDTQYF.